These 11 T cell receptor beta chains share one sample of origin, sequenced in a study of blood T cell repertoires in COVID-19. Using immunoSEQ multiplex PCR, the repertoire was profiled, and TCRdb retains in-frame clones only, with some absent. Of 150,000 to 200,000 clones listed, approximately 83% are singletons. What was sequenced was PBMCs or T cells enriched from blood (not recorded which). The receptors come from a man aged 65 to 85 who had been exposed to COVID-19.

The rearrangement joins TRBV11-2 to TRBJ2-5; 10 nucleotides line up with TRBD1. V lost 5 bases to trimming and J lost 5 bases; unmatched junction nucleotides: 14. This CDR3 is 17 amino acids long. Germline V gives CDR1 SGHAT, CDR2 FQNNGV. The CDR3 nucleotides are TGTGCCAGCAGCCTAGCCTTTGGACAGGGGGTACGTGAGACCCAGTACTTC. Translation: CASSLAFGQGVRETQYF.

A word on this clone: The germline gene is not matched at one end of the junction; a read error may be the cause. The sample carries other DNA sequences with the same CDR3. The chain recombines TRBV30 with TRBJ1-1, with 9 bases aligning to TRBD1. The CDR3 runs 14 residues. The V gene's germline CDR1 is GTSNPN and CDR2 SVGIG (reference sequence). CDR3 region: CAWSGGTGRTEAFF. The CDR3 region has the DNA TGTGCCTGGAGTGGGGGGACAGGGAGGACTGAAGCTTTTTTT.

CDR3 loop: CASSWGETGNTEAFF. The CDR3 bases are TGTGCCAGCAGTTGGGGGGAAACAGGGAACACTGAAGCTTTCTTT. The rearrangement links TRBV28 to TRBJ1-1; the D gene is possibly TRBD1 (5 bases). CDR1 is MDHEN, CDR2 SYDVKM, per germline. There are 15 residues in the CDR3. With 4 bases removed from V and 1 base from J, the gap between germline ends came to 13 bases. The variable domain in full, with the rest retrieved from reference TRBV28 and TRBJ1-1, is DVKVTQSSRYLVKRTGEKVFLECVQDMDHENMFWYRQDPGLGLRLIYFSYDVKMKEKGDIPEGYSVSREKKERFSLILESASTNQTSMYLCASSWGETGNTEAFFGQGTRLTVV.

CDR3 nucleotides: TGTGCCAGCTCACCCCCGCCGGGAGATACGCAGTATTTT. This codes for CASSPPPGDTQYF. This chain links TRBV18 with TRBJ2-3; D is uncertain. The ends were cut back, 3 bases at V and 5 bases at J, with 9 bases in the middle. Per the germline V gene, CDR1 is KGHSH and CDR2 is LQKENI. The CDR3 runs to 13 residues.

This chain uses TRBV7-2 with TRBJ2-5; a possible D gene is TRBD1 (6 bases). The CDR3 runs to 16 residues. V gave up 2 bases and J gave up 1 base, with 14 bases separating them. Per the germline V gene, CDR1 is SGHTA and CDR2 is FQGNSA. In DNA form, the CDR3 reads TGTGCCAGCAGCTTACAGGGGCGGGCACCCCAAGAGACCCAGTACTTC. It yields the protein CASSLQGRAPQETQYF.

The chain couples TRBV5-1 to TRBJ1-2; 7 bases line up with TRBD1. The CDR3 loop spans 13 amino acids. J lost 4 bases, V lost 4 bases, and 4 bases had no gene match. Germline CDR1 and CDR2: SGHRS and YFSETQ. The CDR3 loop is CASSPDRVYGYTF. As DNA, the CDR3 is TGCGCCAGCAGCCCAGACAGGGTCTATGGCTACACCTTC.

This sequence joins TRBV29-1 and TRBJ1-1, with 11 bases fitting TRBD1. Germline CDR1 is SQVTM and CDR2 is ANQGSEA. Trimming at V came to 6 bases and at J to 4 bases, leaving 10 bases not matched to a gene. The CDR3 loop spans 15 amino acids. The CDR3 spells CSVFGQGALSTEAFF. DNA of the CDR3: TGCAGCGTGTTTGGACAGGGGGCCTTAAGCACTGAAGCTTTCTTT.

Remarks on this clone: Distinct nucleotide sequences in the sample also encode this CDR3. The chain links TRBV11-2 to TRBJ1-6; D remains unclear. This CDR3 is 11 amino acids long. V dropped 5 bases and J dropped 7 bases, with 3 bases sitting between them. Germline V lookup: CDR1 SGHAT, CDR2 FQNNGV. CDR3 in amino acids: CASSQNSPLHF. The CDR3 region has the DNA TGTGCCAGCAGCCAGAATTCACCCCTCCACTTT.

This chain links TRBV6-5 with TRBJ2-7; D unresolved. Trimming removed 2 bases at V and 4 bases at J, with 18 bases between. The CDR3 is 16 amino acids. Germline CDR1 MNHEY, CDR2 SVGAGI. CDR3 DNA sequence: TGTGCCAGCAGTTACGGAGTTACCCCGACCTATTACGAGCAGTACTTC. Translated: CASSYGVTPTYYEQYF.

As DNA, the CDR3 is TGTGCCAGCAGCTCCGTCGGGACAGGGTCTGAAAAACTGTTTTTT. Translation: CASSSVGTGSEKLFF. This chain connects TRBV5-5 to TRBJ1-4; 9 bases are shared with TRBD1. The germline CDR1 and CDR2 sequences are SGHKS and YYEKEE (reference sequence). The CDR3 runs to 15 residues. V was clipped by 3 bases and J by 7 bases; unmatched bases: 7.

This clone is deemed medium-sized. J is TRBJ2-7 and V is TRBV6-2 or TRBV6-3; D remains unclear. The CDR3 sequence is 14 residues long. Germline loops: CDR1 MNHEY, CDR2 SVGEGT. The V gene lost 2 bases and the J gene lost 3 bases, with 11 bases spanning the gap. In nucleotides, the CDR3 is TGTGCCAGCAGTTACCCACTAAGTTACTACGAGCAGTACTTC. Amino acid sequence: CASSYPLSYYEQYF.